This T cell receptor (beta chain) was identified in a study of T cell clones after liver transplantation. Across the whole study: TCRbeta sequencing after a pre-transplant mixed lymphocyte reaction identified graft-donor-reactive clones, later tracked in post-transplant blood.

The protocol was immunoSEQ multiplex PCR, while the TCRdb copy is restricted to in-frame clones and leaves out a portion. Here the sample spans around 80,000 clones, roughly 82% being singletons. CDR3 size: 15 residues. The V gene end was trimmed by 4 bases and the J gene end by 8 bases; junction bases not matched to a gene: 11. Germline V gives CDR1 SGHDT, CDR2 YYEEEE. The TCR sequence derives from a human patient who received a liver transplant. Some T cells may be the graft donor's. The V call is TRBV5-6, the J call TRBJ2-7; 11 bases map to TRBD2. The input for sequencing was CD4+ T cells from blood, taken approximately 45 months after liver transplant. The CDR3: CASSLAGGWLVKQYF. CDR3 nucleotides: TGTGCCAGCAGCCTAGCGGGAGGATGGCTGGTCAAGCAGTACTTC.